The entry below gives a single T cell receptor beta chain sequence along with its context. Its target antigen remains unknown. No base quality values were provided; no much bigger clone lies one nucleotide off. Collaborating institutions collected whole blood in K2EDTA tubes following their own protocols. For TCRbeta analysis, collaborators shipped samples as frozen whole blood, isolated PBMCs, or DNA extracted from either of those sample types. TCRbeta CDR3 regions were amplified from genomic DNA using the immunoSEQ Assay, a bias-controlled multiplex PCR. The paper's processing steps were these. The number of nucleated cells in each sample was estimated from the amplification of reference gene primers within the assay. To quantify the absolute abundance of each unique TCRbeta CDR3 rearrangement, sequence reads were collapsed and filtered. For each sample, productive Simpson clonality was calculated as the square root of Simpson's diversity index across productive rearrangements. What TCRdb holds here is the immuneACCESS table cut down to in-frame rearrangements. Part of the clones is not present; checked against another copy, under half of the missing clones reflect an unresolved V gene, and the others are unexplained. The V and J calls and the clone size are those of that table, but D and trimming were determined from the DNA. The sample includes around 100,000 clones, with roughly four fifths observed a single time. Of the sample, roughly 7.7% is held by the ten largest clones.

Trimming takes 7 bases from V and 0 bases from J, and the germline ends sit 21 bases apart. Taken from the germline V gene (reference sequence), the CDR1 and CDR2 loops are MNHNY and SVGAGI. The CDR3 covers 17 residues, taking in both the cysteine and the phenylalanine. Of the read, only the CDR3 DNA is kept; its 51 bases are in frame from base 1. The sample comes from a study of blood T cell repertoires in COVID-19 (TCRdb year 2020). Describing the broader study: Collaborator samples came from the United States, Italy and Spain and covered acute and convalescent phases of COVID-19. Subjects who had been exposed to COVID-19, were actively infected with it, or had recovered from it provided the deeply sampled blood TCRbeta repertoires that made up the dataset. Sample metadata almost always included a de-identified subject ID, COVID-19 status, age in years and sex. A freely available public database, intended as a resource for researchers studying the immune response to SARS-CoV-2, is where the repertoires were released. Where available, HLA class I and class II types were taken from metadata supplied by the sample provider and were not determined by assay-based typing. Samples were obtained from the ongoing ImmuneRACE study (first 160 participants) and from over 1,000 subjects provided by 6 global collaborators. The material from the prospective study consisted of cDNA or gDNA derived from T cells, B-cell-depleted T cells, or PBMCs. Here is what the overall study found, with its caveats: How much clinical and demographic metadata was included differed by source and by participant, and the metadata was provided uncurated.

The chain links TRBV6-6 with TRBJ1-2, and TRBD1 may be the D gene, going by 5 matching bases. This clonotype was sampled from a man aged 65 to 85 with acute or convalescent COVID-19. Sequencing used peripheral blood. The bases read TGTGCCAGCACTAGATCGGGACTCCTAACCACTAACTATGGCTACACCTTC. Its translation is CASTRSGLLTTNYGYTF.